Below are 20 T cell receptor beta chains sequenced from a single sample in a study of blood T cell repertoires in COVID-19. Method: immunoSEQ multiplex PCR; TCRdb's copy keeps in-frame clones and lacks some. This table holds some 180,000 clones, 65% to 85% found once. The specimen sequenced was peripheral blood. The source of these receptors is a woman aged 35 to 49 with COVID-19, enrolled during active disease.

The chain links TRBV27 to TRBJ2-7; D not resolved. The CDR3 has 14 residues. Trimming took off 4 bases at V and 7 bases at J, with 17 bases between the two ends. CDR1 and CDR2 (germline): MNHEY, SMNVEV (reference sequence). CDR3 DNA sequence: TGTGCCAGCAGTTGGAGTAGCTTATCCCGGGAGCAGTACTTC. Protein product: CASSWSSLSREQYF.

V and J are TRBV28 and TRBJ2-1; D gene ambiguous. This CDR3 has 15 amino acids. CDR1 is MDHEN, CDR2 SYDVKM, per germline. The V end was cut by 4 bases, the J end by 1 base, with 11 bases between. Here the CDR3 DNA reads TGTGCCAGCAGTTCGACCGCGGCATCCTACAATGAGCAGTTCTTC. It is translated as CASSSTAASYNEQFF.

The chain joins TRBV27 to TRBJ1-2, with 12 bases matching TRBD1. Losses at the gene ends were 0 bases for V and 8 bases for J; bases not matched to a gene: 4. There are 15 residues in the CDR3. Germline CDR1 MNHEY, CDR2 SMNVEV (reference sequence). This CDR3 is CASSLSGQGALGYTF. The CDR3 DNA is TGTGCCAGCAGTTTATCGGGACAGGGGGCTCTGGGCTACACCTTC.

This chain uses TRBV7-2 with TRBJ2-7; TRBD2 aligns across 7 bases. Looked up from germline, CDR1 is SGHTA and CDR2 is FQGNSA. This CDR3 is 14 amino acids long. The ends lost 7 bases at V and 2 bases at J; junction bases unmatched: 8. The CDR3: CASTSSGKPYEQYF. In DNA form, the CDR3 reads TGTGCCAGCACCTCTAGCGGAAAGCCCTACGAGCAGTACTTC.

The sample holds a few counts of this clone. The chain uses TRBV19 and TRBJ2-7; the match to TRBD2 covers 7 bases. Germline V gene lookup returns CDR1 LNHDA and CDR2 SQIVND (reference sequence). CDR3 size: 14 residues. Trimming took 5 bases from V and 4 from J; bases not matched to a gene: 8. The CDR3 bases are TGTGCCAGTAGTGGCGGGGGATCTCCTTACGAGCAGTACTTC. It translates to CASSGGGSPYEQYF. Drawing the rest from reference TRBV19 and TRBJ2-7, the complete variable domain is DGGITQSPKYLFRKEGQNVTLSCEQNLNHDAMYWYRQDPGQGLRLIYYSQIVNDFQKGDIAEGYSVSREKKESFPLTVTSAQKNPTAFYLCASSGGGSPYEQYFGPGTRLTVT.

The table lists this clone with many counts. The chain couples TRBV2 to TRBJ2-7, with TRBD2 matching over 7 bases. V was clipped by 8 bases and J by 1 base; unmatched bases: 8. The germline gives CDR1 SNHLY, CDR2 FYNNEI. The CDR3 runs to 14 residues. This CDR3 reads CASSGLVRSYEQYF. CDR3 in DNA: TGTGCCAGCTCCGGACTAGTTCGGTCCTACGAGCAGTACTTC. The full variable domain, completed using reference TRBV2 and TRBJ2-7, is EPEVTQTPSHQVTQMGQEVILRCVPISNHLYFYWYRQILGQKVEFLVSFYNNEISEKSEIFDDQFSVERPDGSNFTLKIRSTKLEDSAMYFCASSGLVRSYEQYFGPGTRLTVT.

The chain couples TRBV5-1 to TRBJ1-2; 7 positions agree with TRBD1. The CDR3 is 15 amino acids. CDR1 and CDR2 from the germline V gene are SGHRS and YFSETQ. J gave up 4 bases and V 4 bases, and 10 bases lay outside the gene matches. The CDR3 reads CASSLRTGLLYGYTF. The CDR3 coding sequence is TGCGCCAGCAGCCTACGGACAGGACTACTCTATGGCTACACCTTC.

J is TRBJ2-2 and V is TRBV5-1, with TRBD2 identical over 9 bases. CDR3 length equals 14 residues. Trimming cost V 6 bases and J 5 bases; bases outside gene matches: 5. Germline values: CDR1 SGHRS, CDR2 YFSETQ. CDR3 in amino acids: CASTLAGSTGELFF. The DNA of the CDR3 is TGCGCCAGCACCCTAGCGGGAAGTACCGGGGAGCTGTTTTTT.

The chain joins TRBV19 to TRBJ1-2, with D maybe TRBD1 (5 bases). CDR3 length: 12 residues. The germline CDR1 and CDR2 sequences are LNHDA and SQIVND (reference sequence). The V end was cut by 4 bases, the J end by 12 bases, with 15 bases between. The CDR3 reads CASSTLAGRNTF. The CDR3 DNA reads TGTGCCAGTAGTACCCTCGCAGGGCGAAACACCTTC.

The J gene is TRBJ2-1, the V gene TRBV4-1, with D uncertain. Per germline, CDR1 MGHRA and CDR2 YSYEKL. V dropped 0 bases and J dropped 3 bases, with 9 bases sitting between them. This CDR3 has 15 residues. CDR3: CASSQDSSSYNEQFF. The CDR3 coding sequence is TGCGCCAGCAGCCAAGACTCATCCAGCTACAATGAGCAGTTCTTC.

This rearrangement joins TRBV5-6 to TRBJ2-3, with D maybe TRBD2 (6 bases). The germline V gene encodes CDR1 SGHDT and CDR2 YYEEEE. Trimming stripped 1 base from V and 6 bases from J, with 15 bases between. The length of the CDR3 is 15 residues. The CDR3 DNA reads as TGTGCCAGCAGCTTGCTTCGGGAGAGTGTGGATACGCAGTATTTT. Residues: CASSLLRESVDTQYF.

J is TRBJ2-1 and V is TRBV12-3 or TRBV12-4; D may be TRBD1 (5 bases). The CDR3 contains 11 residues. Trimming pared 6 bases from V and 8 bases from J, leaving 8 bases between. Written as DNA, the CDR3 is TGTGCCAGCAGCCGCAGGGATGAGCAGTTCTTC. Protein product: CASSRRDEQFF.

The J gene is TRBJ2-7, the V gene TRBV20-1; a weak D match, TRBD2 (6 bases). V was cut by 6 bases and J by 3 bases, with 15 bases left in between. The germline V gene has CDR1 DFQATT and CDR2 SNEGSKA (reference sequence). This CDR3 is 13 amino acids long. This CDR3 is CSASRDSFYEQYF. The CDR3 DNA follows: TGCAGTGCGAGTAGGGACTCCTTCTACGAGCAGTACTTC.

This sequence joins TRBV7-3 and TRBJ2-3; the D gene is possibly TRBD2 (6 bases). The CDR3 totals 18 residues. V gave up 5 bases and J gave up 4 bases, with 25 bases separating them. The germline gives CDR1 SGHTA, CDR2 FQGTGA. CDR3 loop: CASSPQSPGAGRADTQYF. CDR3 nucleotide sequence: TGTGCCAGCAGCCCCCAGTCCCCGGGAGCCGGAAGGGCAGATACGCAGTATTTT.

The chain couples TRBV7-9 to TRBJ2-3; TRBD2 agrees at 10 bases. This CDR3 has 16 residues. Germline-derived CDR1 and CDR2 are SEHNR and FQNEAQ (reference sequence). V dropped 5 bases and J dropped 2; count of bases not matched to a gene: 7. The chain's CDR3 is CASSAALAGATDTQYF. As DNA, the CDR3 is TGTGCCAGCAGCGCCGCCCTAGCGGGGGCCACAGATACGCAGTATTTT.

This clone occurred once. The gene calls are TRBV24-1 and TRBJ2-6, with a tentative D call TRBD1 (5 bases). This CDR3 spans 15 amino acids. V was cut by 10 bases and J by 0 bases, with 12 bases left in between. Germline-derived CDR1 and CDR2 are KGHDR and SFDVKD. The DNA of the CDR3 is TGTGCCACGTCCTATGACAGCTCTGGGGCCAACGTCCTGACTTTC. Translating gives CATSYDSSGANVLTF.

The genes are TRBV7-8 and TRBJ1-2; D is undetermined. The V gene lost 6 bases and the J gene lost 5 bases, with 19 bases spanning the gap. Germline CDR1 and CDR2: SGHVS and FQNEAQ. The CDR3 runs 15 residues. This chain's CDR3 is CASSFGSQDPYGYTF. For the CDR3, the DNA is TGTGCCAGCAGTTTCGGGTCCCAAGACCCTTATGGCTACACCTTC.

This chain uses TRBV10-1 with TRBJ1-2, with D unclear. Trimming stripped 5 bases from V and 2 bases from J, with 15 bases between. Germline loops: CDR1 WNHNN, CDR2 SYGVQD (reference sequence). The CDR3 sequence is 15 residues long. The CDR3 is CASSSTPSGNYGYTF. CDR3 nucleotides: TGCGCCAGCAGTTCTACGCCCTCCGGGAACTATGGCTACACCTTC.

The V gene is TRBV24-1, the J gene TRBJ1-2, with 9 bases aligning to TRBD1. Trimming took 5 bases from V and 7 from J; bases not matched to a gene: 10. CDR3 size: 15 residues. From germline, CDR1 is KGHDR and CDR2 SFDVKD. The CDR3 bases are TGTGCCACCAGTGGACCGGGACAGGGAAGCTCTGGCTACACCTTC. Protein: CATSGPGQGSSGYTF.

The V call is TRBV28, the J call TRBJ2-7; TRBD1 matches 8 bases. CDR3 length: 14 amino acids. CDR1 and CDR2 (germline): MDHEN, SYDVKM. The V segment lost 7 bases and the J segment 0 bases; nucleotides outside the gene matches: 5. As DNA, the CDR3 is TGTGCCAGCATCCGGGGGACAGGCTCCTACGAGCAGTACTTC. Translation gives CASIRGTGSYEQYF.